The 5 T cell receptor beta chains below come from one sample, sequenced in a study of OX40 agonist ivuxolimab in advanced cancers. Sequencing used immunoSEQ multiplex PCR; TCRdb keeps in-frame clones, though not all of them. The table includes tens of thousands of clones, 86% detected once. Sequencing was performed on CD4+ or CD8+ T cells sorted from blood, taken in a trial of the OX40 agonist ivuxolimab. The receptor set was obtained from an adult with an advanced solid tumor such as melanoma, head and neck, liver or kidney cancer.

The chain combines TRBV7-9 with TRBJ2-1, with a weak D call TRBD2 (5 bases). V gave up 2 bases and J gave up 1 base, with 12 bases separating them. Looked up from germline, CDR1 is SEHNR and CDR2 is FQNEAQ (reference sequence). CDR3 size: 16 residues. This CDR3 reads CASSLTGGWSYNEQFF. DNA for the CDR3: TGTGCCAGCAGCTTAACCGGAGGTTGGTCCTACAATGAGCAGTTCTTC.

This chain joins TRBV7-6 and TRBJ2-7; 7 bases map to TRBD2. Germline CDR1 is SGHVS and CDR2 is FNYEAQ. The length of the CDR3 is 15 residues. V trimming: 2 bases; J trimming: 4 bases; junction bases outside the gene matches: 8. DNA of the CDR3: TGTGCCAGCAGCTTAATAAGCGGGGTAGAGTACGAGCAGTACTTC. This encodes CASSLISGVEYEQYF.

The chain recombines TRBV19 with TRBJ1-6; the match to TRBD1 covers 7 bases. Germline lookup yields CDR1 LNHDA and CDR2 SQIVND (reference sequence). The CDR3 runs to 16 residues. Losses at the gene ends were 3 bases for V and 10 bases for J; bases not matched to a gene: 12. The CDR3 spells CASSISGGQRGSPLHF. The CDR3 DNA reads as TGTGCCAGTAGTATCTCCGGGGGACAGAGGGGATCACCCCTCCACTTT.

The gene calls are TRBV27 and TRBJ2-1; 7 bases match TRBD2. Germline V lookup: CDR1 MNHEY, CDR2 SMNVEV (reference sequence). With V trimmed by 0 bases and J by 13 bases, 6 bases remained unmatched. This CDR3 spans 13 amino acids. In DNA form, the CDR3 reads TGTGCCAGCAGTTTATCATACGGGAGGCCCCAGTTCTTC. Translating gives CASSLSYGRPQFF.

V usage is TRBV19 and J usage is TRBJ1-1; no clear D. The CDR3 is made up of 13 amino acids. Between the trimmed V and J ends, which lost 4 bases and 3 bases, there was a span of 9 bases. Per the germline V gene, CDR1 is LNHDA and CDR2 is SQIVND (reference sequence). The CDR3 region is CASSTGGDTEAFF. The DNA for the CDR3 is TGTGCCAGTAGTACCGGCGGAGACACTGAAGCTTTCTTT.